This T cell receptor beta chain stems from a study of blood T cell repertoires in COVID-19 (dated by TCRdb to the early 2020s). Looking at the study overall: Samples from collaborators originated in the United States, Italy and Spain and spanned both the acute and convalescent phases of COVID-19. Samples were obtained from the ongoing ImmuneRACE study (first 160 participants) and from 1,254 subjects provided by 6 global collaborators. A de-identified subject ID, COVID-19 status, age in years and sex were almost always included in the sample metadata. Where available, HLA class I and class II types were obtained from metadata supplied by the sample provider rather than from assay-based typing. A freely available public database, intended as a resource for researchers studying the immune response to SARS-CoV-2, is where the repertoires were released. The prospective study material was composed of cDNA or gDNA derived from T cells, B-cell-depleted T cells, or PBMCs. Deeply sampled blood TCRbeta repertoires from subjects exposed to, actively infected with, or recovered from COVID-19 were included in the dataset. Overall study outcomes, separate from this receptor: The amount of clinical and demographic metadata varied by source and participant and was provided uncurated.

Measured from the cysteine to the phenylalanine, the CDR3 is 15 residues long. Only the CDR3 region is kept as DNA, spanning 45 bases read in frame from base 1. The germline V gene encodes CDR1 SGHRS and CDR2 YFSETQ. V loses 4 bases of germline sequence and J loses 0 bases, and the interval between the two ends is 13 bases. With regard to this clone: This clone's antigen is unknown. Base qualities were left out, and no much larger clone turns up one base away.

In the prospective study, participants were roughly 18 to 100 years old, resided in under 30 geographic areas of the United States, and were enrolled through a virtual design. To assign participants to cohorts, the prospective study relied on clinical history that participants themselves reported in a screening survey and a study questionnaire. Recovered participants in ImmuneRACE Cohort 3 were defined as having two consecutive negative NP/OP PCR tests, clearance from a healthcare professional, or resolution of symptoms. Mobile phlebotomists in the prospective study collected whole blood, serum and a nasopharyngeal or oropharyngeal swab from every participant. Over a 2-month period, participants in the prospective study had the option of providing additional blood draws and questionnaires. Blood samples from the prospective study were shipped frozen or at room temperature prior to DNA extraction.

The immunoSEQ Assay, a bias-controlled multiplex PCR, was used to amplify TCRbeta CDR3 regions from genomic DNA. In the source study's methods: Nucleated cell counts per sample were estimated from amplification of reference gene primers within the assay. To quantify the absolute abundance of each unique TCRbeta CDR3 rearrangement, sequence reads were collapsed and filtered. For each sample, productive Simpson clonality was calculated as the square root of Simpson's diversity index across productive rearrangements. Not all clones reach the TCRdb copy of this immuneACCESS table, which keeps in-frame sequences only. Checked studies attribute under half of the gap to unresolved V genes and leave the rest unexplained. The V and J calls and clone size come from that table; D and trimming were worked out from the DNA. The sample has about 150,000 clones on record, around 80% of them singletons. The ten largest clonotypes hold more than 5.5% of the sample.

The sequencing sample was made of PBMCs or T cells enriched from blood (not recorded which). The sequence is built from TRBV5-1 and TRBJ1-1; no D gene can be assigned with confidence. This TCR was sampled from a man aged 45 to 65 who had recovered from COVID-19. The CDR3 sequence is CASSLNILMNTEAFF. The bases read TGCGCCAGCAGCCTGAACATCCTGATGAACACTGAAGCTTTCTTT.